This is a list of T cell receptor beta chains from one sample in a study of Graves' ophthalmopathy and Graves' hyperthyroidism. TCRdb re-called the multiplex PCR reads through MiXCR, storing one row per CDR3 protein. This sample yields around 1,200,000 distinct CDR3 sequences, of which about 36% are seen a single time; over 8.5% belongs to the top ten. Sequenced material: peripheral blood or thyroid tissue (not recorded which). These TCRs come from an adult man with Graves' hyperthyroidism. CDR3s include the opening cysteine and the closing phenylalanine or tryptophan. A D gene is named only where the DNA matches it firmly. Size is omitted from some rows. Given values are once, few, many or a class for expanded clones.

d_call j_call v_call clone_size cdr3_length cdr3_aa cdr3_nt
TRBD1 TRBJ1-1 TRBV5-4 . 15 CASSLNYRGRVEAFF TGTGCCAGCAGCCTAAACTACAGGGGGCGCGTTGAAGCTTTCTTT
. TRBJ1-6 TRBV7-9 . 16 CASSLGFPALDSPLHF TGTGCCAGCAGCTTAGGGTTTCCAGCCTTGGATTCACCCCTCCACTTT
. TRBJ2-2 TRBV7-8 many 13 CASSERFTGELFF TGTGCCAGCAGTGAGCGGTTCACCGGGGAGCTGTTTTTT
TRBD2 TRBJ2-1 TRBV25-1 . 17 CASSPQPGLGSYNGQFF TGTGCCAGCAGTCCCCAGCCGGGACTAGGCTCCTACAATGGGCAGTTCTTC
TRBD1 TRBJ2-7 TRBV10-3 few 14 CASPRDRGNYEQYF TGTGCCAGCCCCAGGGACAGGGGAAACTACGAGCAGTACTTC
. TRBJ2-7 TRBV19 few 12 CASSIARYEQYF TGTGCCAGTAGTATAGCCCGCTACGAGCAGTACTTC
TRBD1 TRBJ2-2 TRBV5-6 . 15 CASCFGTGAVGELFF TGTGCCAGCTGTTTCGGGACAGGGGCGGTCGGGGAGCTGTTTTTT
. TRBJ1-2 TRBV12-3/TRBV12-4 many 14 CASSRSGQSYGYTF TGTGCCAGCAGTCGCAGTGGACAGAGCTATGGCTACACCTTC
. TRBJ2-5 TRBV10-3 . 20 CAISGRDSDGEPGTGETQYF TGTGCCATCAGTGGGAGGGACAGTGACGGCGAGCCGGGCACCGGGGAGACCCAGTACTTC
. TRBJ1-4 TRBV7-2 many 14 CASSLDPDFEKLFF TGTGCCAGCAGCTTAGACCCGGATTTTGAAAAACTGTTTTTT
TRBD1 TRBJ1-6 TRBV9 . 16 CASSSRDRGLNSPLHF TGTGCCAGCAGCAGCCGGGACAGGGGGCTGAATTCACCCCTCCACTTT
. TRBJ1-1 TRBV25-1 many 15 CASSEWGEGNTEAFF TGTGCCAGCAGTGAATGGGGGGAAGGGAACACTGAAGCTTTCTTT
TRBD1 TRBJ2-7 TRBV20-1 once 15 CSARDFGTGRGEQYF TGCAGTGCTAGAGATTTCGGGACAGGCCGCGGGGAGCAGTACTTC
. TRBJ2-5 TRBV7-2 . 15 CASSWGQGDQETQYF TGTGCCAGCAGCTGGGGGCAGGGAGACCAAGAGACCCAGTACTTC
. TRBJ1-1 TRBV12-3/TRBV12-4 few 13 CASSLGPGGEAFF TGTGCCAGCAGCCTGGGCCCCGGGGGTGAAGCTTTCTTT
TRBD1 TRBJ2-5 TRBV29-1 many 13 CSAGQGWRETQYF TGCAGCGCCGGACAGGGATGGCGGGAGACCCAGTACTTC
TRBD1 TRBJ2-7 TRBV7-9 . 16 CASTPGGTGSSYEQYF TGTGCCAGCACCCCCGGAGGGACAGGGAGCTCCTACGAGCAGTACTTC
. TRBJ2-5 TRBV10-2 many 15 CASSESGSQQETQYF TGCGCCAGCAGTGAGTCGGGTAGCCAGCAAGAGACCCAGTACTTC
TRBD2 TRBJ2-5 TRBV7-2 many 15 CASSLFRGDQETQYF TGTGCCAGCAGCTTATTTCGGGGGGACCAAGAGACCCAGTACTTC